This section outlines one T cell receptor (beta chain) sequence together with its context. The CDR3 covers 16 residues. Followed over time, Seattle patients had been enrolled while infection was active. The record originates from a study of blood T cell repertoires in COVID-19. On the study more broadly: From the United States, Italy and Spain came samples of acute and convalescent COVID-19. Nucleic acid was either cDNA or gDNA, and it came from T cells, B-cell-depleted T cells, or PBMCs.

Clones were sequenced by immunoSEQ multiplex PCR, and TCRdb holds only the in-frame ones, with some missing. The profile covers more than 300,000 clones, with about 91% appearing a single time and 1.5% to 2% taken by the ten largest. V is TRBV1 and J is TRBJ1-6; TRBD1 reflects the table's D call only, with no check against the DNA. TRBV1 is an annotated pseudogene. Sequencing was done on a sample of peripheral blood. The origin of this receptor is a woman in her twenties or thirties with COVID-19, enrolled during active disease. The CDR3 DNA is TGCACCAGCACCCGGGCACAGGGGTCCTATAATTCACCCCTCCACTTT. Amino acid sequence: CTSTRAQGSYNSPLHF.